These 21 T cell receptor beta chains share one sample of origin, sequenced in a study of post-analysis software for immune sequencing data. Prepared TCR beta cDNA libraries contained unique molecular identifiers. Via MiXCR, TCRdb re-called the PCR reads, giving one row per CDR3 protein. Of 650,000 to 850,000 distinct CDR3 sequences in the sample, just over 45% were seen once. Overall study findings and caveats: In patients, TRBV5-6, TRBV5-1 and TRBV20-1 belonged to five TRBV segments found more frequently than in controls.

Which antigens these TCRs recognize remains unknown. The sequenced sample consisted of blood. Receptors originate from a girl aged 10 to 17 with multiple sclerosis.

This clonotype was seen only a few times. The chain couples TRBV29-1 to TRBJ2-1; D perhaps matches TRBD2 (5 bases). The CDR3 length is 15 residues. V lost 4 bases and J lost 4, with 17 bases in between. CDR1 and CDR2 (germline): SQVTM, ANQGSEA. In DNA form, the CDR3 reads TGCAGCGTTGTGGGAGTCAGGAGACGGTACAATGAGCAGTTCTTC. This gives the protein CSVVGVRRRYNEQFF.

This clonotype was seen more than once but under ten times. The chain has TRBV20-1 and TRBJ1-2; D not resolved. Trimming removed 0 bases from V and 2 bases from J, with 7 bases in between. The CDR3 extends over 13 amino acids. Germline V gene sequence: CDR1 DFQATT, CDR2 SNEGSKA (reference sequence). DNA of the CDR3: TGCAGTGCTAGAGATGCACGAAACTATGGCTACACCTTC. Residues: CSARDARNYGYTF.

The rearrangement links TRBV9 to TRBJ2-1; D could derive from TRBD1 or TRBD2 (5 bases each). Trimming cost V 4 bases and J 12 bases, with 17 bases left between them. CDR1 and CDR2 from the germline V gene are SGDLS and YYNGEE. CDR3 size: 13 residues. CDR3 residues: CASSTTSGAPQFF. CDR3 nucleotide sequence: TGTGCCAGCAGCACGACTTCCGGGGCTCCGCAGTTCTTC.

This chain joins TRBV7-2 and TRBJ2-1; TRBD2 might be the D (6 bases). The germline V and J ends were trimmed by 5 bases and 3 bases, with 23 bases remaining between them. Germline V gives CDR1 SGHTA, CDR2 FQGNSA. This CDR3 is 18 amino acids long. The CDR3 DNA reads TGTGCCAGCAGCACGGGGACTCTTGGACTAAAACTCTACAATGAGCAGTTCTTC. It translates to CASSTGTLGLKLYNEQFF.

This clonotype was observed a handful of times. The rearrangement joins TRBV12-3 or TRBV12-4 to TRBJ2-7, with 11 bases fitting TRBD2. J was trimmed by 1 base and V by 3 bases; bases with no gene match: 14. The CDR3 loop spans 19 amino acids. The CDR3 DNA follows: TGTGCCAGCAGTTTCAGCGCAGAACTAGCGGGAGTAAGATCCTACGAGCAGTACTTC. Translating gives CASSFSAELAGVRSYEQYF.

This clonotype has ten or more counts. This chain connects TRBV12-3 or TRBV12-4 to TRBJ2-1, with TRBD2 identical over 11 bases. Trimming cost V 5 bases and J 3 bases; bases outside gene matches: 6. This CDR3 is 16 amino acids long. The CDR3 is CASSDPGTSGYNEQFF. In DNA form, the CDR3 reads TGTGCCAGCAGTGACCCCGGGACTAGCGGCTACAATGAGCAGTTCTTC.

V is TRBV7-9 and J is TRBJ2-5, with unresolved D. CDR1 SEHNR and CDR2 FQNEAQ come from the germline V gene (reference sequence). V shed 1 base and J shed 4 bases, with 7 bases lying between them. This CDR3 is built from 13 residues. The CDR3 DNA sequence: TGTGCCAGCAGCTTAGACGCTTCAGAGACCCAGTACTTC. It yields the protein CASSLDASETQYF.

The sample holds a few counts of this clonotype. CDR3 in DNA: TGCAGTGCTAGGGCGGACAGTTACAATGAGCAGTTCTTC. This gives the protein CSARADSYNEQFF. The J gene is TRBJ2-1, the V gene TRBV20-1, with D possibly being TRBD1 (6 bases). Per germline, CDR1 DFQATT and CDR2 SNEGSKA (reference sequence). This CDR3 has 13 residues. Deletions cut 3 bases from V and 4 bases from J, with 10 bases between.

This clonotype was seen more than once but under ten times. The rearrangement uses TRBV7-2 and TRBJ2-7; TRBD2 matches at 11 bases. In germline, CDR1 is SGHTA, CDR2 FQGNSA. Germline trimming cut 4 bases from V and 9 bases from J; bases unmatched to any gene: 11. The CDR3 runs 15 residues. The CDR3 region is CASSSTSGSGLVQYF. CDR3 in DNA: TGTGCCAGCAGCTCCACTAGCGGGAGTGGGTTAGTGCAGTACTTC.

This clonotype appeared a few times. The CDR3 spells CAWRVGGTDTQYF. The CDR3 nucleotides are TGTGCCTGGAGAGTGGGAGGCACAGATACGCAGTATTTT. The chain has TRBV30 and TRBJ2-3, with TRBD2 as a possible D gene (5 bases). The V end lost 3 bases, the J end lost 1 base, and 8 bases lay between the germline ends. The CDR3 totals 13 residues. Germline V gene sequence: CDR1 GTSNPN, CDR2 SVGIG (reference sequence).

The table lists this clonotype with a few counts. The chain employs TRBV10-2 and TRBJ2-6; D remains ambiguous. Trimming stripped 5 bases from V and 0 bases from J, with 8 bases between. The CDR3 has 15 amino acids. Germline lookup yields CDR1 WSHSY and CDR2 SAAADI. CDR3 sequence reads: CASSFGDSGANVLTF. The DNA of the CDR3 is TGCGCCAGCAGTTTTGGAGACTCTGGGGCCAACGTCCTGACTTTC.

The J gene is TRBJ1-2, the V gene TRBV2; 10 nucleotides line up with TRBD1. CDR3 length: 15 residues. J lost 7 bases, V lost 6 bases, and 11 bases had no gene match. The germline V gene encodes CDR1 SNHLY and CDR2 FYNNEI. The CDR3 DNA reads TGTGCCAGCAGGGGCGAGACAGGGGGCGCTGGTGGCTACACCTTC. Translating gives CASRGETGGAGGYTF.

The chain links TRBV29-1 to TRBJ2-1; 7 bases align to TRBD2. V lost 4 bases to trimming and J lost 9 bases; unmatched junction nucleotides: 6. In germline, CDR1 is SQVTM, CDR2 ANQGSEA. The CDR3 loop spans 12 amino acids. The CDR3 DNA sequence: TGCAGCGTTGGTCGACTAGCCGGTGAGCAGTTCTTC. Protein sequence: CSVGRLAGEQFF.

Concerning this clonotype itself: Relative to the germline gene, one junction end is altered; a read error may explain this. The chain joins TRBV12-3 or TRBV12-4 to TRBJ2-5; D not certain. The CDR3 spans 13 residues. The CDR3 spells CASTHPGQATQYF. The CDR3 DNA is TGTGCCAGCACTCACCCCGGCCAAGCGACCCAGTACTTC.

This clonotype appeared a few times. The chain couples TRBV5-1 to TRBJ2-5, with D tentatively TRBD2 (6 bases). Germline CDR1 and CDR2: SGHRS and YFSETQ. This CDR3 comprises 15 residues. V lost 1 base, J lost 2 bases, and 12 bases lay in between. The CDR3: CASSLWGGGQETQYF. The CDR3 region has the DNA TGCGCCAGCAGCTTGTGGGGAGGCGGACAAGAGACCCAGTACTTC.

This clonotype was counted a few times. The rearrangement uses TRBV2 and TRBJ2-5; weak D call: TRBD1 (5 bases). The CDR3 totals 12 residues. Germline V gives CDR1 SNHLY, CDR2 FYNNEI. The ends were cut back, 1 base at V and 5 bases at J, with 5 bases in the middle. CDR3 protein: CASSEEGETQYF. The CDR3 bases are TGTGCCAGCAGTGAAGAGGGGGAGACCCAGTACTTC. Filled out from reference TRBV2 and TRBJ2-5, the complete variable domain reads EPEVTQTPSHQVTQMGQEVILRCVPISNHLYFYWYRQILGQKVEFLVSFYNNEISEKSEIFDDQFSVERPDGSNFTLKIRSTKLEDSAMYFCASSEEGETQYFGPGTRLLVL.

CDR3 amino acids: CASSYRSGSTDTQYF. CDR3 in DNA: TGTGCCAGCAGTTACCGTAGCGGTAGCACAGATACGCAGTATTTT. The rearrangement links TRBV6-6 to TRBJ2-3; D might be TRBD2 (6 bases). There are 15 residues in the CDR3. V was cut by 2 bases and J by 0 bases, with 9 bases left in between. Germline loops: CDR1 MNHNY, CDR2 SVGAGI (reference sequence).

The genes are TRBV5-1 and TRBJ2-3; no reliable D call. The germline V and J ends were trimmed by 3 bases and 8 bases, with 10 bases remaining between them. Germline V gene sequence: CDR1 SGHRS, CDR2 YFSETQ. CDR3 length equals 12 residues. The CDR3 DNA reads TGCGCCAGCAGCTCCCTTTCCGGTACGCAGTATTTT. Translated: CASSSLSGTQYF.

This clonotype was observed a few times. The rearrangement links TRBV28 to TRBJ1-2, with D uncertain. This CDR3 is built from 13 residues. Germline values: CDR1 MDHEN, CDR2 SYDVKM. The V and J ends lost 10 bases and 4 bases respectively, with 16 bases between them. CDR3: CATGFLGPYGYTF. The CDR3 DNA is TGTGCCACCGGCTTCCTTGGACCCTATGGCTACACCTTC.

The rearrangement links TRBV5-6 to TRBJ2-7; D is possibly TRBD2 (5 bases). Germline V gene data show CDR1 as SGHDT and CDR2 as YYEEEE. The CDR3 runs 13 residues. V was shortened by 4 bases and J by 7 bases, with 15 bases between the two germline ends. CDR3 loop: CASSPPWPGEQYF. The CDR3 coding sequence is TGTGCCAGCAGCCCCCCATGGCCGGGGGAGCAGTACTTC.

This clonotype was detected only a few times. V is TRBV29-1 and J is TRBJ1-4; TRBD1 matches 9 bases. This CDR3 is 14 amino acids long. Germline-derived CDR1 and CDR2 are SQVTM and ANQGSEA. The V gene end was trimmed by 6 bases and the J gene end by 8 bases; junction bases not matched to a gene: 10. DNA of the CDR3: TGCAGCGTCGGGAACGACAGGGGGGAAGAAAAACTGTTTTTT. Translation gives CSVGNDRGEEKLFF.